The text below deals with one T cell receptor (beta chain). Its target is not known. These data belong to a study of T cells in Graves' hyperthyroidism and ophthalmopathy. Study summary: Peripheral blood was drawn at first diagnosis, prior to all treatment. Findings and caveats of the study: Clonotypes that were expanded in thyroid above 0.001 mostly appeared in blood too. A model of 13 V-J features distinguished ophthalmopathy from stable hyperthyroidism.

Cells are PBMCs isolated from 9 to 10 ml of fresh blood. The CDR3 runs 15 residues. V gave up 5 bases and J gave up 4 bases, with 15 bases separating them. Germline V gene data show CDR1 as MNHNS and CDR2 as SASEGT. Regions amplified from RNA transcripts were the TCR beta CDR3 regions. The HTBI primer set drove a first-round RT-PCR of the TCR CDR3. In TCRdb, the multiplex PCR reads were re-called with MiXCR into one record per CDR3 protein. The sample includes 370,000 or so distinct CDR3 sequences, approximately 25% of them seen just once. The clonotype originates from a man aged 50 to 59 with Graves' hyperthyroidism. The genes are TRBV6-1 and TRBJ2-1; perhaps TRBD2 as D (7 bases). The specimen was blood. The DNA of the CDR3 is TGTGCCAGCAGTCAGGAGGGGGAGGGGTACAATGAGCAGTTCTTC. Translated, it gives CASSQEGEGYNEQFF.